Presented here are 25 T cell receptor beta chains from one specimen sequenced in a study of blood T cell repertoires in COVID-19. Data came from immunoSEQ multiplex PCR; TCRdb stores just in-frame clones and leaves some out. Among fewer than 130,000 clones, more than 80% were seen once, and the ten largest hold about 30%. Input material: peripheral blood. The receptors were sampled from a woman aged 80 or older with acute or convalescent COVID-19.

CDR3 bases: TGTGCCATCAGTGAGAGAACCGGGACAGGGTCCTACGAGCAGTACTTC. Translated, it gives CAISERTGTGSYEQYF. V and J are TRBV10-3 and TRBJ2-7; 9 bases map to TRBD1. Losses at the gene ends were 2 bases for V and 1 base for J; bases not matched to a gene: 6. Germline CDR1 is ENHRY and CDR2 is SYGVKD. This CDR3 has 16 residues.

The V gene is TRBV5-6, the J gene TRBJ2-7, with D perhaps matching TRBD1 (5 bases). Deletions cut 3 bases from V and 0 bases from J, with 7 bases between. The germline gives CDR1 SGHDT, CDR2 YYEEEE. This CDR3 contains 13 residues. The CDR3 loop reads CASSSTDSYEQYF. DNA of the CDR3: TGTGCCAGCAGCTCGACAGACTCCTACGAGCAGTACTTC.

The gene calls are TRBV4-1 and TRBJ1-1; no clear D. The CDR3 covers 13 residues. The V gene's germline CDR1 is MGHRA and CDR2 YSYEKL. V was cut by 5 bases and J by 0 bases, with 7 bases left in between. The DNA for the CDR3 is TGCGCCAGCAGCGGCACCTTGAACACTGAAGCTTTCTTT. It is translated as CASSGTLNTEAFF.

This chain links TRBV29-1 with TRBJ1-1, with no clear D. Germline V gives CDR1 SQVTM, CDR2 ANQGSEA. The CDR3 sequence is 14 residues long. Trimming left V 2 bases short and J 4 bases short, with 14 bases between. The CDR3 region has the DNA TGCAGCGTTGAAATACCCCCAGGTGGCACTGAAGCTTTCTTT. It yields the protein CSVEIPPGGTEAFF.

The rearrangement links TRBV9 to TRBJ2-5; TRBD2 matches at 7 bases. Germline V gene lookup returns CDR1 SGDLS and CDR2 YYNGEE. V shed 4 bases, J shed 2 bases, and the junction held 5 bases outside the gene matches. The CDR3 contains 14 residues. CDR3 loop: CASSSSGGQETQYF. The CDR3 DNA is TGTGCCAGCAGCTCATCCGGGGGGCAAGAGACCCAGTACTTC.

The chain is built from TRBV6-6 and TRBJ1-1; 11 positions match TRBD1. The CDR3 runs 14 residues. The ends lost 11 bases at V and 6 bases at J; junction bases unmatched: 11. Germline V CDR1 and CDR2: MNHNY, SVGAGI (reference sequence). CDR3 sequence: CASSSRTGGPEAFF. The CDR3, as DNA: TGTGCCTCCTCCAGCCGGACAGGGGGCCCTGAAGCTTTCTTT.

The chain recombines TRBV7-2 with TRBJ1-6; 8 bases align to TRBD1. Germline CDR1 SGHTA, CDR2 FQGNSA. This CDR3 comprises 13 residues. V lost 7 bases to trimming and J lost 7 bases; unmatched junction nucleotides: 3. CDR3 sequence: CASKQGGNSPLHF. The CDR3 DNA is TGTGCCAGCAAACAGGGGGGGAATTCACCCCTCCACTTT. The complete variable domain, with remaining parts taken from reference TRBV7-2 and TRBJ1-6, reads GAGVSQSPSNKVTEKGKDVELRCDPISGHTALYWYRQSLGQGLEFLIYFQGNSAPDKSGLPSDRFSAERTGGSVSTLTIQRTQQEDSAVYLCASKQGGNSPLHFGNGTRLTVT.

The J gene is TRBJ2-5, the V gene TRBV7-2, with TRBD2 matching 13 bases. CDR1 SGHTA and CDR2 FQGNSA come from the germline V gene. The CDR3 contains 16 residues. The trim removed 2 bases at V and 5 bases at J, leaving 5 bases unmatched. The CDR3 DNA follows: TGTGCCAGCAGCTTATTCGGGACTAGCGGGGTGGAGACCCAGTACTTC. Translated, it gives CASSLFGTSGVETQYF.

CDR3 amino acids: CASSLAGGAPLHF. The CDR3 region has the DNA TGTGCCAGCAGCTTGGCCGGAGGCGCACCCCTCCACTTT. The chain carries TRBV5-4 and TRBJ1-6, with D unclear. The CDR3 has 13 amino acids. Trimming pared 0 bases from V and 11 bases from J, leaving 9 bases between. Germline V gene lookup returns CDR1 SGHNT and CDR2 YYREEE (reference sequence).

This chain links TRBV28 with TRBJ2-2; 9 bases line up with TRBD1. This CDR3 is 15 amino acids long. Trimming at V came to 4 bases and at J to 1 base, leaving 1 base not matched to a gene. Germline V gives CDR1 MDHEN, CDR2 SYDVKM. The CDR3 spells CASSSGQGNTGELFF. Here the CDR3 DNA reads TGTGCCAGCAGTTCGGGACAGGGGAACACCGGGGAGCTGTTTTTT.

V is TRBV2 and J is TRBJ1-6, with D perhaps matching TRBD1 (5 bases). Germline lookup yields CDR1 SNHLY and CDR2 FYNNEI. Trimming removed 8 bases from V and 4 bases from J, with 15 bases in between. The CDR3 spans 15 residues. The CDR3 reads CASGRGGPYNSPLHF. CDR3 bases: TGTGCCAGCGGTCGGGGGGGACCATATAATTCACCCCTCCACTTT.

V usage is TRBV7-2 and J usage is TRBJ2-7; 10 bases line up with TRBD2. V lost 4 bases and J lost 4; bases outside the gene matches: 7. The CDR3 runs to 15 residues. Germline V gene data show CDR1 as SGHTA and CDR2 as FQGNSA. Here the CDR3 reads CASSSTSGLRYEQYF. The CDR3 DNA reads as TGTGCCAGCAGCTCGACTAGCGGGCTTCGATACGAGCAGTACTTC.

The chain employs TRBV5-8 and TRBJ2-2, with TRBD1 matching 9 bases. Germline loops: CDR1 SGHTS, CDR2 YDEGEE. V shed 4 bases and J 3 bases; nucleotides not matched to a gene: 4. This CDR3 contains 15 residues. The CDR3 bases are TGTGCCAGCAGCCGTGGGACAGGGTACACCGGGGAGCTGTTTTTT. Amino acids: CASSRGTGYTGELFF.

CDR3 DNA: TGTGCCAGCAGCCTCCTTGGGACAGGTGGAAACTATGGCTACACCTTC. Its translation: CASSLLGTGGNYGYTF. The gene calls are TRBV14 and TRBJ1-2; 8 nucleotides agree with TRBD1. Germline trimming cut 4 bases from V and 2 bases from J; bases unmatched to any gene: 9. CDR3 length equals 16 residues. In germline, CDR1 is SGHDN, CDR2 FVKESK.

This chain connects TRBV29-1 to TRBJ2-4; 9 bases map to TRBD1. Germline V lookup: CDR1 SQVTM, CDR2 ANQGSEA. V lost 4 bases, J lost 6 bases, and 4 bases stayed unmatched. CDR3 length equals 13 residues. In DNA, the CDR3 is TGCAGCGTTGGACAGGGGGGGAGAAACATTCAGTACTTC. As protein: CSVGQGGRNIQYF.

V is TRBV4-1 and J is TRBJ2-2; TRBD2 might be the D (5 bases). CDR1 is MGHRA and CDR2 is YSYEKL in the germline V gene. Trimming stripped 1 base from V and 1 base from J, with 13 bases between. This CDR3 is 17 amino acids long. Here the CDR3 DNA reads TGCGCCAGCAGCCAAGGGAAGGCCCGGGGGAACACCGGGGAGCTGTTTTTT. Translated: CASSQGKARGNTGELFF.

CDR3 coding DNA: TGTGCCAGCAGCTTGGAACAGGGGCCCTCTAACTATGGCTACACCTTC. Translation: CASSLEQGPSNYGYTF. The chain is built from TRBV5-8 and TRBJ1-2; TRBD1 agrees at 7 bases. In germline, CDR1 is SGHTS, CDR2 YDEGEE. The CDR3 is 16 amino acids. V lost 0 bases and J lost 0; bases outside the gene matches: 5.

This chain joins TRBV5-4 and TRBJ1-1; D not resolved. Looked up from germline, CDR1 is SGHNT and CDR2 is YYREEE (reference sequence). This CDR3 is 14 amino acids long. V was clipped by 5 bases and J by 1 base, with 12 bases between them. This CDR3 is CASSPNAKNTEAFF. For the CDR3, the DNA is TGTGCCAGCAGTCCTAACGCAAAGAACACTGAAGCTTTCTTT.

This clone came up once. This sequence joins TRBV2 and TRBJ1-1; perhaps TRBD1 as D (6 bases). This CDR3 has 13 amino acids. V lost 6 bases, J lost 7 bases, and 15 bases lay in between. Germline V gives CDR1 SNHLY, CDR2 FYNNEI. In nucleotides, the CDR3 is TGTGCCAGCAGCCTAGGCGGGGGCAGTGAAGCTTTCTTT. Translating gives CASSLGGGSEAFF.

The chain carries TRBV19 and TRBJ2-1, with TRBD1 matching 10 bases. Per the germline V gene, CDR1 is LNHDA and CDR2 is SQIVND (reference sequence). The junction had 4 bases not matched to a gene; V was cut back by 5 bases and J by 0 bases. This CDR3 has 16 amino acids. The CDR3 loop reads CASSLGTGASYNEQFF. The CDR3 region has the DNA TGTGCCAGTAGTTTGGGGACAGGGGCCTCCTACAATGAGCAGTTCTTC.

The count of this clone is one. The V gene is TRBV29-1, the J gene TRBJ2-5; TRBD1 matches 9 bases. Germline V lookup: CDR1 SQVTM, CDR2 ANQGSEA. The CDR3 contains 12 residues. After removal of 8 bases from V and 7 bases from J, the junction contained 8 bases not matched to a gene. The CDR3 region has the DNA TGCAGCCTACGGGACAGGGATGCGACCCAGTACTTC. Encoded protein: CSLRDRDATQYF.

This clone has just a few counts. V usage is TRBV19 and J usage is TRBJ1-2, with TRBD1 identical over 7 bases. Germline V gene lookup returns CDR1 LNHDA and CDR2 SQIVND (reference sequence). With 8 bases clipped from V and 5 bases from J, the junction kept 5 bases outside the gene matches. This CDR3 spans 12 amino acids. The CDR3: CASEQGSYGYTF. The CDR3, as DNA: TGTGCCAGTGAACAGGGGTCATATGGCTACACCTTC.

This clone turned up a few times. J is TRBJ2-7 and V is TRBV19; the D gene is possibly TRBD1 (6 bases). CDR1 is LNHDA and CDR2 is SQIVND in the germline V gene (reference sequence). CDR3 length equals 14 residues. Trimming removed 3 bases from V and 4 bases from J, with 13 bases in between. CDR3 sequence reads: CASSINIGQYEQYF. The CDR3 bases are TGTGCCAGTAGTATCAATATTGGACAGTACGAGCAGTACTTC. Drawing the rest from reference TRBV19 and TRBJ2-7, the complete variable domain is DGGITQSPKYLFRKEGQNVTLSCEQNLNHDAMYWYRQDPGQGLRLIYYSQIVNDFQKGDIAEGYSVSREKKESFPLTVTSAQKNPTAFYLCASSINIGQYEQYFGPGTRLTVT.

Regarding this clone: The sample has other DNA sequences that encode this CDR3 too. The chain joins TRBV18 to TRBJ1-2; tentatively, D is TRBD1 (6 bases). V lost 3 bases, J lost 2 bases, and 7 bases lay in between. CDR1 KGHSH and CDR2 LQKENI come from the germline V gene. CDR3 size: 13 residues. CDR3 residues: CASSPDRNYGYTF. The CDR3 DNA is TGTGCCAGCTCACCCGACAGGAACTATGGCTACACCTTC.

V usage is TRBV19 and J usage is TRBJ2-2; 7 bases are a match to TRBD1. Germline CDR1 is LNHDA and CDR2 is SQIVND (reference sequence). Trimming took 5 bases from V and 5 from J; bases not matched to a gene: 5. The CDR3 spans 14 residues. The CDR3 protein is CASSVTGVTGELFF. As DNA, the CDR3 is TGTGCCAGTAGTGTTACAGGGGTTACCGGGGAGCTGTTTTTT.